This T cell receptor (beta chain) emerged from a study of hypomethylating agent response in myelodysplastic syndrome. Findings of the study overall: Control donors' ages did not match those of MDS patients.

A note on this clone: The antigen is not known.

Clones were read by immunoSEQ multiplex PCR, and TCRdb kept only the in-frame ones, dropping some. The sample yields 2,500 to 3,000 clones, roughly 84% seen once. T-cell subsets were not sorted; bulk bone marrow was analyzed. Germline CDR1 MNHEY, CDR2 SVGAGI. V lost 6 bases, J lost 5 bases, and 7 bases lay in between. The CDR3 loop spans 11 amino acids. The rearrangement uses TRBV6-5 and TRBJ1-2, with D unresolved. The sequencing used bone marrow, collected before or after starting hypomethylating agent treatment for myelodysplastic syndrome (not recorded which). The clonotype originates from a human donor with myelodysplastic syndrome. The CDR3 protein is CASRVGYGYTF. The CDR3 region has the DNA TGTGCCAGCAGAGTAGGTTATGGCTACACCTTC.